Below, 20 T cell receptor beta chains from the same sample are listed, as sequenced in a study of human CD8 memory T cell subsets. The authors made TCR beta libraries using UMI-labeled 5' RACE. With the 5' RACE reads reprocessed, TCRdb shows one record per CDR3 protein and no DNA. The sample includes 9,500 to 15,000 distinct CDR3 sequences. The sample comprised CD8+ T cells from PBMCs. The receptors come from a human donor in good health.

The chain carries TRBV24-1 and TRBJ2-1; TCRdb names TRBD1, which stays unverified in the absence of DNA. The CDR3 loop spans 16 amino acids. CDR1 is KGHDR and CDR2 is SFDVKD in the germline V gene. This CDR3 reads CATSTLTGTDYNEQFF.

J is TRBJ2-5 and V is TRBV7-9; TCRdb designates TRBD1, a call that cannot be tested without DNA. CDR1 is SEHNR and CDR2 is FQNEAQ in the germline V gene (reference sequence). The CDR3 runs 14 residues. The chain's CDR3 is CASSGSPGLETQYF.

The chain employs TRBV11-2 and TRBJ1-4. Germline CDR1 and CDR2: SGHAT and FQNNGV. The length of the CDR3 is 15 residues. The CDR3 spells CASSLDWQRREKLFF.

The gene calls are TRBV29-1 and TRBJ2-1; TCRdb proposes TRBD1, but this gene call is untestable without DNA. Germline-derived CDR1 and CDR2 are SQVTM and ANQGSEA. This CDR3 is built from 12 residues. The CDR3 here is CSVEQGNSEQFF.

The V call is TRBV7-7, the J call TRBJ2-5. The CDR3 consists of 15 residues. The V gene's germline CDR1 is SSHAT and CDR2 FNYEAQ (reference sequence). This CDR3 reads CASSLAASSWETQYF.

The chain carries TRBV7-7 and TRBJ2-5; TCRdb selects TRBD2, and the lack of DNA leaves this call unchecked. From germline, CDR1 is SSHAT and CDR2 FNYEAQ (reference sequence). The length of the CDR3 is 16 residues. CDR3 loop: CASSLVLAGAGETQYF.

The rearrangement joins TRBV4-2 to TRBJ1-2; TCRdb selects TRBD1, and the lack of DNA leaves this call unchecked. Germline-derived CDR1 and CDR2 are LGHNA and YNFKEQ. The CDR3 is 17 amino acids. The CDR3 protein is CASSQDSMDRRDYGYTF.

The rearrangement uses TRBV4-2 and TRBJ2-2; without DNA, the TCRdb call of TRBD2 cannot be checked. This CDR3 has 17 amino acids. Germline V CDR1 and CDR2: LGHNA, YNFKEQ. The CDR3 sequence is CASSQELAGGTTGELFF.

This chain uses TRBV11-1 with TRBJ2-1; the D gene TCRdb calls, TRBD2, cannot be checked with no DNA. Germline V CDR1 and CDR2: SGHAT, FQDESV (reference sequence). This CDR3 has 17 amino acids. CDR3 in amino acids: CASSLARTSGTYNEQFF. The entire variable domain, with the rest obtained from reference TRBV11-1 and TRBJ2-1, is as follows: EAEVAQSPRYKITEKSQAVAFWCDPISGHATLYWYRQILGQGPELLVQFQDESVVDDSQLPKDRFSAERLKGVDSTLKIQPAELGDSAMYLCASSLARTSGTYNEQFFGPGTRLTVL.

This clonotype shows up as medium-sized by frequency. This chain connects TRBV12-3 or TRBV12-4 to TRBJ2-7; no DNA is available, so the TRBD1 call from TCRdb remains unchecked. The CDR3 loop spans 13 amino acids. The CDR3 loop reads CASSNPWGYEQYF.

This chain links TRBV7-9 with TRBJ1-1; TCRdb picks TRBD1, but there is no DNA to check that call. Per germline, CDR1 SEHNR and CDR2 FQNEAQ (reference sequence). This CDR3 has 18 amino acids. The CDR3 sequence: CASSLGEGAGQGYTEAFF.

The V and J genes are TRBV29-1 and TRBJ2-7; TCRdb's D call of TRBD1 is untestable without DNA. CDR1 and CDR2 from the germline V gene are SQVTM and ANQGSEA. This CDR3 is built from 17 residues. The CDR3 region is CSARLRQTGLHSYEQYF.

This rearrangement joins TRBV7-8 to TRBJ2-1; TCRdb gives TRBD2 as the D gene, but with no DNA this cannot be confirmed. CDR3 length equals 15 residues. In germline, CDR1 is SGHVS, CDR2 FQNEAQ. The CDR3 reads CASNPSSGPYNEQFF.

The chain employs TRBV6-2 or TRBV6-3 and TRBJ2-7; the D call of TRBD2 rests on TCRdb alone, since no DNA is present to check it. The germline CDR1 and CDR2 sequences are MNHEY and SVGEGT. CDR3 length: 12 residues. CDR3: CASSYGPREQYF.

The V and J genes are TRBV28 and TRBJ2-5. CDR3 size: 14 residues. From germline, CDR1 is MDHEN and CDR2 SYDVKM. This CDR3 reads CASSAQGFQETQYF. Full variable domain (missing parts from reference TRBV28 and TRBJ2-5): DVKVTQSSRYLVKRTGEKVFLECVQDMDHENMFWYRQDPGLGLRLIYFSYDVKMKEKGDIPEGYSVSREKKERFSLILESASTNQTSMYLCASSAQGFQETQYFGPGTRLLVL.

V is TRBV7-9 and J is TRBJ2-7; TCRdb's D gene call, TRBD1, goes unchecked for lack of DNA. There are 17 residues in the CDR3. Looked up from germline, CDR1 is SEHNR and CDR2 is FQNEAQ (reference sequence). CDR3 sequence reads: CASSPPLTGGDSYEQYF.

This rearrangement joins TRBV15 to TRBJ2-1; checking the TCRdb D call of TRBD1 is not possible without DNA. The CDR3 has 15 amino acids. In germline, CDR1 is LNHNV, CDR2 YYDKDF (reference sequence). The chain's CDR3 is CATTPGGDSYNEQFF.

This chain links TRBV11-2 with TRBJ1-2; checking the TCRdb D call of TRBD1 is not possible without DNA. The germline V gene has CDR1 SGHAT and CDR2 FQNNGV. CDR3 length: 14 residues. CDR3 protein: CASSLEVGDYGYTF.

The chain recombines TRBV7-9 with TRBJ2-2. CDR1 is SEHNR, CDR2 FQNEAQ, per germline (reference sequence). The CDR3 has 13 residues. The CDR3 sequence is CASSYELGGELFF.

This clonotype ranks as medium-sized (0.01 to 0.1%) in terms of frequency. The chain links TRBV7-9 to TRBJ2-1; TCRdb's D call, TRBD2, is unchecked because there is no DNA. The germline gives CDR1 SEHNR, CDR2 FQNEAQ (reference sequence). The CDR3 totals 15 residues. The CDR3 region is CASSYRSGRQNEQFF.